The following is a T cell receptor (beta chain) sequence with its context. The data were taken from a study of blood T cell repertoires in COVID-19. On the study more broadly: Spain, Italy and the United States supplied samples that represented acute and convalescent COVID-19. From T cells, B-cell-depleted T cells, or PBMCs came the material, which was cDNA or gDNA.

The CDR3 totals 19 residues. Source study methods: Researchers report that nucleated cell counts were estimated from reference gene primer amplification. The protocol was immunoSEQ multiplex PCR, while the TCRdb copy is restricted to in-frame clones and leaves out a portion. D and trimming were read from the DNA, whereas the V and J calls and clone size are those reported in that table. The sample lists 99,000 or so clones, 70% to 90% seen once, with 10% to 15% in the top ten. This chain joins TRBV12-2 and TRBJ2-5; no DNA check was done on the table's D call, TRBD1. TRBV12-2 is described as a pseudogene. The sequence derives from a woman in her fifties or sixties in a cohort sampled during active or convalescent COVID-19. The sample was peripheral blood. Here the CDR3 reads CASRFNRGPPQSPQETQYF. DNA for the CDR3: TGTGCAAGTCGCTTTAACAGGGGGCCCCCTCAATCACCCCAAGAGACCCAGTACTTC.